The clone carrying this T cell receptor (beta chain) was counted between two and nine times. This specimen belongs to a study of T cell responses to AZD1222 COVID-19 vaccine. Some clones are missing from TCRdb's copy, which holds only in-frame ones; the method was immunoSEQ multiplex PCR. The sample contains about 120,000 clones, about 85% of which appear only once. Germline V gene data show CDR1 as SNHLY and CDR2 as FYNNEI. V shed 7 bases, J shed 7 bases, and the junction held 15 bases outside the gene matches. This CDR3 has 17 amino acids. This TCR came from an adult who received the AZD1222 COVID-19 vaccine. The chain employs TRBV2 and TRBJ2-7; 14 bases fit TRBD2. The sequenced sample was peripheral blood, obtained 28 days after the second AZD1222 dose. The CDR3 is CASTGTSGGPRVGEQYF. The CDR3 DNA reads TGTGCCAGCACCGGGACTAGCGGGGGTCCCCGCGTGGGAGAGCAGTACTTC.